These 8 T cell receptor beta chains were all obtained from the same sample, sequenced in a study of blood T cell repertoires in COVID-19 (dated by TCRdb to the early 2020s). The protocol used for the library was the immunoSEQ multiplex PCR assay. TCRdb took over this immuneACCESS table, retaining in-frame rearrangements with V and J assigned. Such tables are incomplete; in checked studies, under half of the missing clones stem from an unresolved V gene, and the remainder is unexplained. This sample gives tens of thousands of clones in total; roughly 80% of them show up just once. Of the sample, approximately 0.83% falls within the top ten clones. What was sequenced was peripheral blood. All receptors derive from a woman aged 70-85 years with acute or convalescent COVID-19.

The chain links TRBV15 to TRBJ2-3, with TRBD2 identical over 9 bases. This CDR3 is built from 16 residues. The V segment lost 2 bases and the J segment 2 bases; nucleotides outside the gene matches: 5. Germline lookup yields CDR1 LNHNV and CDR2 YYDKDF (reference sequence). CDR3 coding DNA: TGTGCCACCAGCAGAAATAGCGGGGGATTCACAGATACGCAGTATTTT. It is translated as CATSRNSGGFTDTQYF.

This clone showed up just a few times. The gene calls are TRBV30 and TRBJ1-5; no clear D. This CDR3 has 13 amino acids. V shed 0 bases and J shed 2 bases, with 5 bases lying between them. Germline CDR1 and CDR2: GTSNPN and SVGIG (reference sequence). CDR3 in DNA: TGTGCCTGGAGTGTACGGGGCAATCAGCCCCAGCATTTT. It translates to CAWSVRGNQPQHF.

This clone was observed once. The J gene is TRBJ2-5, the V gene TRBV28, with 9 nucleotides matching TRBD1. The J segment lost 5 bases and the V segment lost 2 bases, leaving 6 bases of the junction unmatched. The CDR3 loop spans 15 amino acids. Germline V gene lookup returns CDR1 MDHEN and CDR2 SYDVKM. CDR3 loop: CASSLPTGGVETQYF. CDR3 bases: TGTGCCAGCAGTTTACCCACAGGGGGCGTTGAGACCCAGTACTTC.

The chain is built from TRBV5-1 and TRBJ1-5, with 8 positions matching TRBD1. This CDR3 region has 14 residues. With V trimmed by 4 bases and J by 7 bases, 7 bases remained unmatched. Germline CDR1 reads SGHRS; CDR2 reads YFSETQ. CDR3 sequence (DNA): TGCGCCAGCAGCCTCGACCCAGGGGGCCAGCCCCAGCATTTT. This sequence encodes CASSLDPGGQPQHF.

In DNA form, the CDR3 reads TGTGCCATCACCCCCCTGTTGGCGGGTTCTTCTGGAAACACCATATATTTT. Translation gives CAITPLLAGSSGNTIYF. V usage is TRBV10-3 and J usage is TRBJ1-3, with D uncertain. The ends were cut back, 7 bases at V and 1 base at J, with 20 bases in the middle. This CDR3 region has 17 residues. The V gene's germline CDR1 is ENHRY and CDR2 SYGVKD.

In DNA, the CDR3 is TGTGCCAGCAGCTCGACCCGGGTAGGCACAGATACGCAGTATTTT. This gives the protein CASSSTRVGTDTQYF. The chain employs TRBV7-2 and TRBJ2-3; unclear D gene. Trimming removed 4 bases at V and 1 base at J, with 12 bases between. The CDR3 sequence is 15 residues long. Germline CDR1 reads SGHTA; CDR2 reads FQGNSA.

This chain links TRBV19 with TRBJ1-1; 7 bases agree with TRBD1. The CDR3 is 12 residues long. Per germline, CDR1 LNHDA and CDR2 SQIVND (reference sequence). After removal of 5 bases from V and 8 bases from J, the junction contained 5 bases not matched to a gene. CDR3 DNA sequence: TGTGCCAGTAGTGTAAACAGGGGCGAAGCTTTCTTT. Protein: CASSVNRGEAFF.

The chain carries TRBV6-6 and TRBJ2-2, with D possibly TRBD2 on 5 matching bases. Germline values: CDR1 MNHNY, CDR2 SVGAGI (reference sequence). CDR3 length: 16 amino acids. V lost 0 bases to trimming and J lost 6 bases, with 14 bases between them. The CDR3 region is CASSYSELGVPGELFF. CDR3 bases: TGTGCCAGCAGTTACTCGGAACTCGGGGTCCCCGGGGAGCTGTTTTTT.